This T cell receptor (beta chain) was captured by sequencing in a study of CD8+ T cells in alopecia areata. Treatment in this sample: oral pan-JAK inhibitor, 5-10 mg twice daily. The V end was cut by 3 bases, the J end by 7 bases, with 2 bases between. Germline V gene data show CDR1 as SGHDT and CDR2 as YYEEEE. This CDR3 comprises 11 residues. Study-wide results and limits: The study found tofacitinib significantly decreased scalp clonality and expanded CD8+ clones among the top 100. Greater clonality was observed in lesional scalp samples, especially alopecia totalis/universalis, versus normal scalp.

About this clone itself: Its cognate antigen is unknown.

It was cDNA, reverse transcribed from extracted RNA, that served as the sequencing template. Measured with immunoSEQ multiplex PCR; TCRdb has only the in-frame clones, and not every one. The table records 150,000 to 200,000 clones, roughly three fifths of them present only once. The chain links TRBV5-6 to TRBJ1-6; unclear D gene. The sample in question was CD4+ T cells sorted from blood, obtained around week 50, from a patient treated with tofacitinib. The TCR was taken from a human donor with alopecia areata. The CDR3: CASSSNSPLHF. Here the CDR3 DNA reads TGTGCCAGCAGCTCGAATTCACCCCTCCACTTT.